The next 24 T cell receptor beta chains were all read from a single sample in a study of T cell changes during pregnancy in multiple sclerosis. TCRdb keeps only in-frame clones here, not all; method: immunoSEQ multiplex PCR. This table holds some 80,000 clones, about 90% found once. The sequenced sample was peripheral blood, obtained in the first trimester of pregnancy. These receptors all stem from a female donor in good health, enrolled as a control in a pregnancy study.

This sequence joins TRBV7-9 and TRBJ1-2; 7 positions match TRBD1. Germline assignment: CDR1 SEHNR and CDR2 FQNEAQ (reference sequence). The CDR3 consists of 16 residues. Trimming at V came to 1 base and at J to 5 bases, leaving 10 bases not matched to a gene. CDR3 sequence reads: CASSLVGTAQSYGYTF. The CDR3 DNA is TGTGCCAGCAGCTTAGTCGGGACAGCGCAATCTTATGGCTACACCTTC.

This clone was seen a single time. The V and J genes are TRBV13 and TRBJ2-3, with 13 bases fitting TRBD2. J was trimmed by 2 bases and V by 0 bases; bases with no gene match: 2. Germline CDR1 reads PRHDT; CDR2 reads FYEKMQ (reference sequence). This CDR3 has 17 residues. The CDR3 DNA sequence: TGTGCCAGCAGCTTAGGCACTAGCGGGGGGGCCACAGATACGCAGTATTTT. Translation: CASSLGTSGGATDTQYF. The full variable domain, rest sourced from reference TRBV13 and TRBJ2-3, is AAGVIQSPRHLIKEKRETATLKCYPIPRHDTVYWYQQGPGQDPQFLISFYEKMQSDKGSIPDRFSAQQFSDYHSELNMSSLELGDSALYFCASSLGTSGGATDTQYFGPGTRLTVL.

The CDR3: CSLRLAGAIRSYNEQFF. In nucleotides, the CDR3 is TGCAGCCTACGACTAGCGGGGGCCATACGGTCTTACAATGAGCAGTTCTTC. The V and J genes are TRBV29-1 and TRBJ2-1; TRBD2 aligns across 12 bases. The CDR3 length is 17 residues. Germline trimming cut 8 bases from V and 4 bases from J; bases unmatched to any gene: 15. The germline V gene encodes CDR1 SQVTM and CDR2 ANQGSEA.

A few counts support this clone. The chain recombines TRBV15 with TRBJ1-1; D not resolved. The CDR3 contains 14 residues. Trimming removed 1 base at V and 1 base at J, with 7 bases between. Per germline, CDR1 LNHNV and CDR2 YYDKDF (reference sequence). CDR3 in DNA: TGTGCCACCAGCAGAGGAACAGAGAACACTGAAGCTTTCTTT. It yields the protein CATSRGTENTEAFF.

The V gene is TRBV4-3, the J gene TRBJ1-1, with D unresolved. Germline CDR1 LGHNA, CDR2 YSLEER. The CDR3 runs to 15 residues. Trimming left V 3 bases short and J 2 bases short, with 13 bases between. The CDR3 bases are TGCGCCAGCAGCCAGATGGAGGTCGATAACACTGAAGCTTTCTTT. Translating gives CASSQMEVDNTEAFF.

The chain has TRBV9 and TRBJ2-3; 10 bases map to TRBD1. V lost 5 bases, J lost 4 bases, and 4 bases stayed unmatched. This CDR3 is built from 14 residues. CDR1 SGDLS and CDR2 YYNGEE come from the germline V gene. In nucleotides, the CDR3 is TGTGCCAGCAGTCCCGGGACAGGGGCAGATACGCAGTATTTT. It is translated as CASSPGTGADTQYF.

The chain couples TRBV11-2 to TRBJ1-1, with D perhaps TRBD1 (5 bases). V dropped 1 base and J dropped 4 bases, with 13 bases sitting between them. The CDR3 is 15 residues long. CDR1 SGHAT and CDR2 FQNNGV come from the germline V gene. The CDR3 protein is CASSLVGIGATEAFF. For the CDR3, the DNA is TGTGCCAGCAGCTTAGTAGGGATAGGGGCCACTGAAGCTTTCTTT.

This clone has just one count. The chain joins TRBV2 to TRBJ2-2; 16 bases align to TRBD2. J lost 5 bases, V lost 5 bases, and 5 bases had no gene match. Germline CDR1 is SNHLY and CDR2 is FYNNEI. This CDR3 region has 17 residues. CDR3 loop: CASSTGTSGRGTGELFF. CDR3 bases: TGTGCCAGCAGTACGGGGACTAGCGGGAGGGGGACCGGGGAGCTGTTTTTT.

The gene calls are TRBV27 and TRBJ2-7; TRBD1 agrees at 8 bases. Germline CDR1 is MNHEY and CDR2 is SMNVEV (reference sequence). Losses at the gene ends were 8 bases for V and 2 bases for J; bases not matched to a gene: 5. The CDR3 contains 13 residues. The CDR3 sequence: CASAQGAPYEQYF. Here the CDR3 DNA reads TGTGCCAGCGCCCAGGGGGCCCCCTACGAGCAGTACTTC.

This chain links TRBV9 with TRBJ1-6; the match to TRBD1 covers 8 bases. The CDR3 has 12 amino acids. In germline, CDR1 is SGDLS, CDR2 YYNGEE. The V and J ends lost 3 bases and 16 bases, in that order; junction bases with no gene match: 6. CDR3 loop: CASSAYRDRLHF. The CDR3, as DNA: TGTGCCAGCAGCGCATACCGGGACAGGCTCCACTTT. Supplemented by reference TRBV9 and TRBJ1-6, the full variable domain reads DSGVTQTPKHLITATGQRVTLRCSPRSGDLSVYWYQQSLDQGLQFLIQYYNGEERAKGNILERFSAQQFPDLHSELNLSSLELGDSALYFCASSAYRDRLHFGNGTRLTVT.

In its sample, this clone was seen many times. The rearrangement joins TRBV4-2 to TRBJ2-3; the match to TRBD2 covers 12 bases. Unmatched junction bases numbered 0, after V lost 1 base and J lost 4 bases. From germline, CDR1 is LGHNA and CDR2 YNFKEQ. CDR3 size: 15 residues. In DNA, the CDR3 is TGTGCCAGCAGCCAAGGACTAGCGGGAGCAGATACGCAGTATTTT. It codes for CASSQGLAGADTQYF.

Concerning this clone: At one end, the junction sequence differs from germline, possibly due to a read error. This chain uses TRBV7-9 with TRBJ2-7; 7 bases are shared with TRBD2. Germline CDR1 is SEHNR and CDR2 is FQNEAQ (reference sequence). The CDR3 length is 12 residues. The CDR3 region is CASSSSGVGRRF. In nucleotides, the CDR3 is TGTGCCAGCAGCTCCAGTGGGGTCGGGAGGCGCTTC.

This chain uses TRBV5-1 with TRBJ2-5; 9 nucleotides agree with TRBD2. The CDR3 has 13 amino acids. Germline CDR1 reads SGHRS; CDR2 reads YFSETQ. With 5 bases clipped from V and 5 bases from J, the junction kept 4 bases outside the gene matches. CDR3 residues: CASRQTSGETQYF. The CDR3 bases are TGCGCCAGCAGGCAAACTAGCGGGGAGACCCAGTACTTC.

The gene calls are TRBV18 and TRBJ1-1; D is perhaps TRBD1 (5 bases). Germline CDR1 and CDR2: KGHSH and LQKENI. V lost 2 bases, J lost 2 bases, and 9 bases lay in between. The CDR3 sequence is 14 residues long. CDR3 loop: CASSPRGINTEAFF. The CDR3 nucleotides are TGTGCCAGCTCACCAAGGGGTATAAACACTGAAGCTTTCTTT.

The chain carries TRBV4-3 and TRBJ2-3, with 14 bases fitting TRBD2. The length of the CDR3 is 17 residues. J was trimmed by 2 bases and V by 3 bases; bases with no gene match: 4. Germline V CDR1 and CDR2: LGHNA, YSLEER. The CDR3 loop reads CASSQAGLAGATDTQYF. The CDR3 nucleotides read TGCGCCAGCAGCCAGGCGGGACTAGCGGGAGCCACAGATACGCAGTATTTT.

The V call is TRBV28, the J call TRBJ1-2, with D tentatively TRBD1 (6 bases). The CDR3 has 14 amino acids. The germline CDR1 and CDR2 sequences are MDHEN and SYDVKM. V lost 7 bases, J lost 4 bases, and 16 bases lay in between. CDR3 sequence: CASKKDRFGYGYTF. CDR3 nucleotides: TGTGCCAGCAAAAAAGACAGGTTCGGCTATGGCTACACCTTC.

The J gene is TRBJ2-7, the V gene TRBV7-2, with 7 bases aligning to TRBD2. V lost 1 base and J lost 0; bases outside the gene matches: 3. CDR1 is SGHTA and CDR2 is FQGNSA in the germline V gene. The CDR3 runs 15 residues. In nucleotides, the CDR3 is TGTGCCAGCAGCTTAGTCGGGGGGAGCTCCTACGAGCAGTACTTC. This codes for CASSLVGGSSYEQYF. Supplemented by reference TRBV7-2 and TRBJ2-7, the full variable domain reads GAGVSQSPSNKVTEKGKDVELRCDPISGHTALYWYRQSLGQGLEFLIYFQGNSAPDKSGLPSDRFSAERTGGSVSTLTIQRTQQEDSAVYLCASSLVGGSSYEQYFGPGTRLTVT.

This clone was observed a single time. The gene calls are TRBV9 and TRBJ2-2; TRBD2 agrees at 12 bases. V shed 4 bases and J 5 bases; nucleotides not matched to a gene: 6. Germline V gene sequence: CDR1 SGDLS, CDR2 YYNGEE. The CDR3 contains 16 residues. The CDR3 loop reads CASSPRTSGDTGELFF. The CDR3 DNA is TGTGCCAGCAGCCCCCGGACTAGCGGGGATACCGGGGAGCTGTTTTTT.

The chain's CDR3 is CASSAGAGANYGYTF. In nucleotides, the CDR3 is TGTGCCAGCAGCGCCGGGGCGGGGGCTAACTATGGCTACACCTTC. The chain uses TRBV9 and TRBJ1-2; D possibly corresponds to TRBD1 (5 bases). The CDR3 totals 15 residues. Per the germline V gene, CDR1 is SGDLS and CDR2 is YYNGEE. V lost 3 bases to trimming and J lost 0 bases, with 12 bases between them.

The rearrangement links TRBV4-2 to TRBJ1-5, with 11 positions matching TRBD1. The CDR3 is made up of 17 amino acids. The V segment lost 0 bases and the J segment 4 bases; nucleotides outside the gene matches: 5. Germline CDR1 LGHNA, CDR2 YNFKEQ. CDR3 nucleotides: TGTGCCAGCAGCCAAGAATCCGGGACAGGGGGGAATCAGCCCCAGCATTTT. Translating gives CASSQESGTGGNQPQHF.

The rearrangement links TRBV6-5 to TRBJ1-2, with D perhaps TRBD1 (6 bases). Trimming took 6 bases from V and 6 from J, leaving 20 bases between them. This CDR3 region has 15 residues. Germline V gene lookup returns CDR1 MNHEY and CDR2 SVGAGI. The CDR3 sequence: CASSLGTPGWHGYTF. CDR3 nucleotides: TGTGCCAGCAGCCTCGGGACACCCGGATGGCATGGCTACACCTTC.

The chain employs TRBV7-2 and TRBJ2-1; the D gene is possibly TRBD2 (5 bases). The CDR3 contains 16 residues. The V end was cut by 1 base, the J end by 8 bases, with 18 bases between. CDR1 and CDR2 (germline): SGHTA, FQGNSA. The CDR3 protein is CASSLDLVQEVHEQFF. CDR3 DNA: TGTGCCAGCAGCTTAGATTTGGTCCAGGAGGTCCATGAGCAGTTCTTC. Using reference TRBV7-2 and TRBJ2-1 for the parts outside the CDR3, the full variable domain is GAGVSQSPSNKVTEKGKDVELRCDPISGHTALYWYRQSLGQGLEFLIYFQGNSAPDKSGLPSDRFSAERTGGSVSTLTIQRTQQEDSAVYLCASSLDLVQEVHEQFFGPGTRLTVL.

This chain joins TRBV11-2 and TRBJ1-1, with TRBD1 identical over 8 bases. The J segment lost 2 bases and the V segment lost 1 base, leaving 3 bases of the junction unmatched. The CDR3 totals 15 residues. CDR1 SGHAT and CDR2 FQNNGV come from the germline V gene. Written as DNA, the CDR3 is TGTGCCAGCAGCTTAGGGGCAGGGGGCAACACTGAAGCTTTCTTT. Residues: CASSLGAGGNTEAFF.

This clone was observed a single time. CDR3 sequence reads: CASSEGRRNTGELFF. CDR3 sequence (DNA): TGTGCCAGCAGTGAAGGCAGGCGGAACACCGGGGAGCTGTTTTTT. The rearrangement joins TRBV6-1 to TRBJ2-2; no firm D call. V was clipped by 1 base and J by 1 base, with 7 bases between them. Germline loops: CDR1 MNHNS, CDR2 SASEGT. The CDR3 is 15 residues long.